This TCR beta chain was captured by sequencing in a study of graft-versus-host responses after intestinal transplantation. Study-wide context: The whole recipient group had anti-thymocyte globulin induction followed by tacrolimus and steroids for 2 to 3 years.

Study results and caveats: The marrow of recipients harbored GvH clones, and ileum or blood showed some of them first. Early post-transplant HvG declines tracked with peak circulating GvH clone levels. Graft-donor T cell macrochimerism in patients accompanied high graft-versus-host to host-versus-graft clonal ratios in allografts.

Clones were read by immunoSEQ multiplex PCR, and TCRdb kept only the in-frame ones, dropping some. Among some 81,000 clones listed, 85% to 90% were seen once. This clone was detected only once. Antigen: not known. Germline V gene data show CDR1 as SNHLY and CDR2 as FYNNEI. V lost 6 bases and J lost 10, with 12 bases in between. The CDR3 covers 12 residues. The chain employs TRBV2 and TRBJ2-2; D remains ambiguous. This TCR was sampled from a human donor who received an intestinal transplant. This specimen consisted of unstimulated CD4+ T cells sorted from spleen or lymph node cells, obtained before intestinal transplant. The CDR3 protein is CASRRHNEELFF. CDR3 sequence (DNA): TGTGCCAGCAGAAGACACAATGAGGAGCTGTTTTTT.